The 4 T cell receptor beta chains below all came from one sample that was sequenced in a study of blood T cell repertoires in COVID-19 (dated by TCRdb to 2018 to 2021). The method behind the library was the immunoSEQ multiplex PCR assay. Imported from immuneACCESS, the table was reduced by TCRdb to in-frame sequences with V and J called. These copies leave out some clones; in studies compared against another copy, an unresolved V gene accounts for under half, and the cause of the remainder is not known. The sample table contains over 80,000 clones; only one count was recorded for more than 70% of them. The leading ten clones occupy 20% of the sample. Material for sequencing was peripheral blood. The source is a human donor in a cohort sampled during active COVID-19.

This chain uses TRBV5-5 with TRBJ2-7, with D possibly TRBD2 on 6 matching bases. Germline V gene lookup returns CDR1 SGHKS and CDR2 YYEKEE (reference sequence). V was shortened by 1 base and J by 4 bases, with 9 bases between the two germline ends. CDR3 length: 13 residues. CDR3 sequence (DNA): TGTGCCAGCAGCTTGATCGGGGGATACGAGCAGTACTTC. As protein: CASSLIGGYEQYF.

The sample holds one count of this clone. This rearrangement joins TRBV3-1 (or the pseudogene TRBV3-2) to TRBJ1-2, with 8 bases identical to TRBD1. The CDR3 consists of 15 residues. V lost 1 base, J lost 8 bases, and 9 bases stayed unmatched. Germline V CDR1 and CDR2: LGHDT, YNNKEL (reference sequence). In DNA, the CDR3 is TGTGCCAGCAGCCAAGCCCCAGGGGGCAGGAACGGCTACACCTTC. Translation: CASSQAPGGRNGYTF.

About this clone: This likely stems from a read error, as it lies one base from a far larger clone. This chain joins TRBV7-2 and TRBJ2-7; D not resolved. This CDR3 has 12 residues. CDR1 is SGHTA and CDR2 is FQGNSA in the germline V gene. The germline V and J ends were trimmed by 4 bases and 3 bases, with 7 bases remaining between them. In DNA form, the CDR3 reads TGTGCCAGCAGCTCCGACAACTACGAGCAGTACTTC. The encoded protein is CASSSDNYEQYF.

In its sample, this clone was seen a few times. The J gene is TRBJ1-2, the V gene TRBV19; TRBD1 agrees at 9 bases. After removal of 8 bases from V and 4 bases from J, the junction contained 14 bases not matched to a gene. Germline V gene lookup returns CDR1 LNHDA and CDR2 SQIVND (reference sequence). This CDR3 is 16 amino acids long. In DNA, the CDR3 is TGTGCCAGTCTATCATCGCCGGGACAGGGAATCTATGGCTACACCTTC. Protein: CASLSSPGQGIYGYTF.